The text below deals with one T cell receptor beta chain. CDR3 size: 17 residues. After removal of 0 bases from V and 5 bases from J, the junction contained 8 bases not matched to a gene. Looked up from germline, CDR1 is KGHSH and CDR2 is LQKENI. This sample was included in a study of cytomegalovirus exposure and HLA in healthy donors. The study ran its PCR with 60 Vbeta and 13 Jbeta primers. Profiling relied on immunoSEQ multiplex PCR, and the TCRdb table lists in-frame clones only, not all of them. The table lists about 210,000 clones, 75% to 80% of them singletons. The V gene is TRBV18, the J gene TRBJ2-1; 9 positions match TRBD1. The sample comprised PBMCs. The sequence was collected from a woman in her 30s in good health and CMV-seropositive. CDR3 loop: CASSPPDRGIGDNEQFF. CDR3 nucleotide sequence: TGTGCCAGCTCACCACCGGACAGGGGTATAGGCGACAATGAGCAGTTCTTC.